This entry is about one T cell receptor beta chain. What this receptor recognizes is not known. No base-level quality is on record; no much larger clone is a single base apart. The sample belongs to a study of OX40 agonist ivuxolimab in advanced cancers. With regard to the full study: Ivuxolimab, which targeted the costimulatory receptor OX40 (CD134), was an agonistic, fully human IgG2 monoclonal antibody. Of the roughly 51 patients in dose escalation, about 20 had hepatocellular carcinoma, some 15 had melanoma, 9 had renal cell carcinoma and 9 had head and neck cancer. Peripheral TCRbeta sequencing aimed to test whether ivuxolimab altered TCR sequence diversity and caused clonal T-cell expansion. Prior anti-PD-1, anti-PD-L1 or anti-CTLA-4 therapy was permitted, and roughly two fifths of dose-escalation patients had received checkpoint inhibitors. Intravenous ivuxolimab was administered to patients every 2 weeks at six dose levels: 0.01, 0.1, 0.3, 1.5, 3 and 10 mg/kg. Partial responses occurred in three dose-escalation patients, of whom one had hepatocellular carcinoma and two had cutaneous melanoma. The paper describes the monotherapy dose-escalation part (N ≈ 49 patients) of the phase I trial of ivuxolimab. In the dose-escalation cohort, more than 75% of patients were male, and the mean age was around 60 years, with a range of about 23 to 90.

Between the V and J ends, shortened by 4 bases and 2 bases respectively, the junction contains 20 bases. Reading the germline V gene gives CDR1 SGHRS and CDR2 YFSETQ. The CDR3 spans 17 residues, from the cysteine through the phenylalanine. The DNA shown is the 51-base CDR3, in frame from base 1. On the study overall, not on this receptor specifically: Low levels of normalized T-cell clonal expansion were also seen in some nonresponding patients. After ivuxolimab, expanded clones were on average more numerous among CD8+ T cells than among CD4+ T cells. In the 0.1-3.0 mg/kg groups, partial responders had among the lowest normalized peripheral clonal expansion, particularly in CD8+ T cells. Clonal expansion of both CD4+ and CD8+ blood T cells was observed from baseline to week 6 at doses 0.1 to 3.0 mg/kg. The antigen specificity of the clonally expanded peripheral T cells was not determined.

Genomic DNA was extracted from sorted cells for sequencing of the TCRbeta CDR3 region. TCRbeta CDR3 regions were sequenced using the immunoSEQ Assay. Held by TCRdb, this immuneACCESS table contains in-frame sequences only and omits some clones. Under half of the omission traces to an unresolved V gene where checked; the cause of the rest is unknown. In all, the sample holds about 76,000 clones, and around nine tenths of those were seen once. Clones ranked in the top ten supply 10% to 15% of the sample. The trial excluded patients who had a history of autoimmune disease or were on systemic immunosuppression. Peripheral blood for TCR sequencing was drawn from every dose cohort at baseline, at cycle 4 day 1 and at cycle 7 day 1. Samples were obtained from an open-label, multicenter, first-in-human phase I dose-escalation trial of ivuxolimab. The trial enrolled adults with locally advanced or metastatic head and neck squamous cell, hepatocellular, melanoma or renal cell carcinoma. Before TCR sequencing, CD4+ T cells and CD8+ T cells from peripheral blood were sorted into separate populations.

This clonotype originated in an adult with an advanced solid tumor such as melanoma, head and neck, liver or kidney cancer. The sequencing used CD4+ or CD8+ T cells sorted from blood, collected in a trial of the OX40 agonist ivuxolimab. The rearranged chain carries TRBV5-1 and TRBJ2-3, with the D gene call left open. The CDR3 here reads CASSPHGFGGHTDTQYF. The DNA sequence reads TGCGCCAGCAGCCCCCATGGGTTCGGCGGCCACACAGATACGCAGTATTTT. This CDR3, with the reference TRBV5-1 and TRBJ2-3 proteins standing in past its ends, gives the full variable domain KAGVTQTPRYLIKTRGQQVTLSCSPISGHRSVSWYQQTPGQGLQFLFEYFSETQRNKGNFPGRFSGRQFSNSRSEMNVSTLELGDSALYLCASSPHGFGGHTDTQYFGPGTRLTVL.